This is a list of T cell receptor beta chains from one sample in a study of blood T cell repertoires in COVID-19. Assay used: immunoSEQ multiplex PCR; TCRdb lists only in-frame clones, some missing. The sample gives 80,000 or so clones, more than 75% of which show up once; roughly 1.9% is in the top ten. Material: peripheral blood. The receptors stem from an older woman with acute or convalescent COVID-19. Both conserved end residues are part of each CDR3. The D gene is left open where the match is weak. For some rows the clone size is stated as once, few or many, or as a class when expanded; others skip it.

J gene: TRBJ2-3
D gene: -
V gene: TRBV5-1
clone size: -
CDR3 protein: CASRSRRGGSTDTQYF
CDR3 DNA: TGCGCCAGCAGGTCACGCAGGGGCGGGAGCACAGATACGCAGTATTTT

J gene: TRBJ1-1
D gene: -
V gene: TRBV18
clone size: -
CDR3 protein: CASSPLQEHTEAFF
CDR3 DNA: TGTGCCAGCTCACCACTCCAGGAACACACTGAAGCTTTCTTT

J gene: TRBJ2-5
D gene: -
V gene: TRBV18
clone size: -
CDR3 protein: CASSPPAGGIFETQYF
CDR3 DNA: TGTGCCAGCTCACCACCCGCCGGGGGTATCTTCGAGACCCAGTACTTC

J gene: TRBJ1-3
D gene: -
V gene: TRBV3-1/TRBV3-2
clone size: -
CDR3 protein: CASSSVNTIYF
CDR3 DNA: TGTGCCAGCTCCTCTGTAAACACCATATATTTT

J gene: TRBJ1-1
D gene: -
V gene: TRBV28
clone size: once
CDR3 protein: CASSETTVGHTEAFF
CDR3 DNA: TGTGCCAGCAGTGAGACGACAGTCGGACACACTGAAGCTTTCTTT

J gene: TRBJ1-1
D gene: -
V gene: TRBV28
clone size: -
CDR3 protein: CASTGTEGTEAFF
CDR3 DNA: TGTGCCAGCACCGGGACGGAGGGGACTGAAGCTTTCTTT

J gene: TRBJ1-3
D gene: -
V gene: TRBV6-6
clone size: -
CDR3 protein: CASNTAISGNTIYF
CDR3 DNA: TGTGCCAGCAACACAGCTATCTCTGGAAACACCATATATTTT

J gene: TRBJ2-1
D gene: -
V gene: TRBV9
clone size: -
CDR3 protein: CASSVGTFNEQFF
CDR3 DNA: TGTGCCAGCAGCGTCGGGACATTCAATGAGCAGTTCTTC

J gene: TRBJ2-1
D gene: TRBD2
V gene: TRBV3-1/TRBV3-2
clone size: -
CDR3 protein: CASSRNILAGPFF
CDR3 DNA: TGTGCCAGCAGCCGTAATATTCTAGCGGGGCCCTTCTTC

J gene: TRBJ2-7
D gene: -
V gene: TRBV6-5
clone size: -
CDR3 protein: CASSYDSYEQYF
CDR3 DNA: TGTGCCAGCAGTTATGACAGCTACGAGCAGTACTTC

J gene: TRBJ2-4
D gene: -
V gene: TRBV9
clone size: -
CDR3 protein: CASSVETTGGIQYF
CDR3 DNA: TGTGCCAGCAGCGTAGAAACGACCGGAGGCATTCAGTACTTC

J gene: TRBJ2-2
D gene: -
V gene: TRBV5-1
clone size: -
CDR3 protein: CASSPRGANTGELFF
CDR3 DNA: TGCGCCAGCAGCCCACGGGGTGCGAACACCGGGGAGCTGTTTTTT

J gene: TRBJ2-7
D gene: TRBD1
V gene: TRBV6-5
clone size: -
CDR3 protein: CASSYSGGPYEQYF
CDR3 DNA: TGTGCCAGCAGTTACTCAGGGGGCCCCTACGAGCAGTACTTC

J gene: TRBJ2-5
D gene: -
V gene: TRBV3-1/TRBV3-2
clone size: -
CDR3 protein: CASSQDTSAGQETQYF
CDR3 DNA: TGTGCCAGCAGCCAAGACACGAGCGCGGGCCAAGAGACCCAGTACTTC

J gene: TRBJ1-6
D gene: TRBD1
V gene: TRBV7-8
clone size: -
CDR3 protein: CASREGGQGGNSPLHF
CDR3 DNA: TGTGCCAGCAGAGAGGGGGGACAGGGGGGTAATTCACCCCTCCACTTT

J gene: TRBJ1-1
D gene: -
V gene: TRBV28
clone size: -
CDR3 protein: CASGLTRSGAEAFF
CDR3 DNA: TGTGCCAGCGGCTTGACACGGTCGGGGGCTGAAGCTTTCTTT

J gene: TRBJ2-5
D gene: -
V gene: TRBV4-2
clone size: -
CDR3 protein: CASSQVSGYQETQYF
CDR3 DNA: TGTGCCAGCAGCCAAGTCTCGGGGTACCAAGAGACCCAGTACTTC

J gene: TRBJ2-2
D gene: -
V gene: TRBV12-3/TRBV12-4
clone size: -
CDR3 protein: CASTKGTGELFF
CDR3 DNA: TGTGCCAGCACTAAGGGGACCGGGGAGCTGTTTTTT

J gene: TRBJ1-5
D gene: TRBD1
V gene: TRBV28
clone size: -
CDR3 protein: CASSRTGTGFDQPQHF
CDR3 DNA: TGTGCCAGCAGCCGAACCGGGACAGGTTTTGATCAGCCCCAGCATTTT

J gene: TRBJ2-1
D gene: -
V gene: TRBV15
clone size: -
CDR3 protein: CATSRAPAVSYNEQFF
CDR3 DNA: TGTGCCACCAGCAGGGCCCCGGCGGTTTCCTACAATGAGCAGTTCTTC

J gene: TRBJ1-2
D gene: TRBD1
V gene: TRBV29-1
clone size: -
CDR3 protein: CSVGDRGLFGYTF
CDR3 DNA: TGCAGCGTAGGAGACAGGGGGCTTTTTGGCTACACCTTC

J gene: TRBJ2-7
D gene: -
V gene: TRBV24-1
clone size: -
CDR3 protein: CATGTDTYEQYF
CDR3 DNA: TGTGCCACCGGGACTGACACCTACGAGCAGTACTTC

J gene: TRBJ2-2
D gene: -
V gene: TRBV18
clone size: -
CDR3 protein: CASSPLEGMTGELFF
CDR3 DNA: TGTGCCAGCTCACCACTCGAGGGAATGACCGGGGAGCTGTTTTTT

J gene: TRBJ1-4
D gene: TRBD1
V gene: TRBV28
clone size: -
CDR3 protein: CASSSGQAGVEKLFF
CDR3 DNA: TGTGCCAGCAGTTCAGGACAGGCCGGGGTTGAAAAACTGTTTTTT

J gene: TRBJ1-2
D gene: -
V gene: TRBV28
clone size: -
CDR3 protein: CASSFGGGYGYTF
CDR3 DNA: TGTGCCAGCAGTTTTGGGGGAGGCTATGGCTACACCTTC